This TCR beta chain was identified during a study of response to subunit inactivated influenza vaccine (dated by TCRdb to about 2018). Background on the whole study: To follow how T cells responded to a trivalent subunit inactivated influenza vaccine, the researchers relied on deep quantitative profiling of the T cell receptor repertoire.

Of note for this clonotype: No antigen is known for it. No base quality values were provided; no much bigger clone lies one nucleotide off.

The CDR3 runs 13 residues from the cysteine to the phenylalanine. CDR3 DNA is the only sequence kept; it has 39 bases, read in frame from the first base. V and J lose 4 bases and 6 bases, and a span of 7 bases separates them. CDR1 MNHEY and CDR2 SVGAGI were looked up in the germline V gene. The full study reports these points: The authors suggested that each seasonal influenza vaccination may recruit only a limited number of new T cells.

Libraries came from RT-PCR. Instrument used: Illumina HiSeq 2500. TCRdb itself trimmed the public reads at Q25 with fastp, ran MiXCR and retained productive beta chains. When rows share a CDR3 protein, they turn into one entry using the most common DNA and genes. The sample table shows around 520,000 distinct CDR3 sequences, and less than 30% are seen once. The ten largest make up less than 2.5% of the sample. Recombination joined TRBV6-5 with TRBJ1-6, and perhaps TRBD1 as D gene, on 6 matching bases. The sequencing here drew on CD4+ T cells sorted from PBMCs, taken about 5 days after vaccination. The receptor was derived from a man between 45 and 60 years old who received an inactivated influenza vaccine. Donor details come from another sample of the same person, matched by shared clones. The CDR3 region has the sequence CASSSRGNSPLHF. The bases are TGTGCCAGCAGTTCCAGGGGTAATTCACCCCTCCACTTT.